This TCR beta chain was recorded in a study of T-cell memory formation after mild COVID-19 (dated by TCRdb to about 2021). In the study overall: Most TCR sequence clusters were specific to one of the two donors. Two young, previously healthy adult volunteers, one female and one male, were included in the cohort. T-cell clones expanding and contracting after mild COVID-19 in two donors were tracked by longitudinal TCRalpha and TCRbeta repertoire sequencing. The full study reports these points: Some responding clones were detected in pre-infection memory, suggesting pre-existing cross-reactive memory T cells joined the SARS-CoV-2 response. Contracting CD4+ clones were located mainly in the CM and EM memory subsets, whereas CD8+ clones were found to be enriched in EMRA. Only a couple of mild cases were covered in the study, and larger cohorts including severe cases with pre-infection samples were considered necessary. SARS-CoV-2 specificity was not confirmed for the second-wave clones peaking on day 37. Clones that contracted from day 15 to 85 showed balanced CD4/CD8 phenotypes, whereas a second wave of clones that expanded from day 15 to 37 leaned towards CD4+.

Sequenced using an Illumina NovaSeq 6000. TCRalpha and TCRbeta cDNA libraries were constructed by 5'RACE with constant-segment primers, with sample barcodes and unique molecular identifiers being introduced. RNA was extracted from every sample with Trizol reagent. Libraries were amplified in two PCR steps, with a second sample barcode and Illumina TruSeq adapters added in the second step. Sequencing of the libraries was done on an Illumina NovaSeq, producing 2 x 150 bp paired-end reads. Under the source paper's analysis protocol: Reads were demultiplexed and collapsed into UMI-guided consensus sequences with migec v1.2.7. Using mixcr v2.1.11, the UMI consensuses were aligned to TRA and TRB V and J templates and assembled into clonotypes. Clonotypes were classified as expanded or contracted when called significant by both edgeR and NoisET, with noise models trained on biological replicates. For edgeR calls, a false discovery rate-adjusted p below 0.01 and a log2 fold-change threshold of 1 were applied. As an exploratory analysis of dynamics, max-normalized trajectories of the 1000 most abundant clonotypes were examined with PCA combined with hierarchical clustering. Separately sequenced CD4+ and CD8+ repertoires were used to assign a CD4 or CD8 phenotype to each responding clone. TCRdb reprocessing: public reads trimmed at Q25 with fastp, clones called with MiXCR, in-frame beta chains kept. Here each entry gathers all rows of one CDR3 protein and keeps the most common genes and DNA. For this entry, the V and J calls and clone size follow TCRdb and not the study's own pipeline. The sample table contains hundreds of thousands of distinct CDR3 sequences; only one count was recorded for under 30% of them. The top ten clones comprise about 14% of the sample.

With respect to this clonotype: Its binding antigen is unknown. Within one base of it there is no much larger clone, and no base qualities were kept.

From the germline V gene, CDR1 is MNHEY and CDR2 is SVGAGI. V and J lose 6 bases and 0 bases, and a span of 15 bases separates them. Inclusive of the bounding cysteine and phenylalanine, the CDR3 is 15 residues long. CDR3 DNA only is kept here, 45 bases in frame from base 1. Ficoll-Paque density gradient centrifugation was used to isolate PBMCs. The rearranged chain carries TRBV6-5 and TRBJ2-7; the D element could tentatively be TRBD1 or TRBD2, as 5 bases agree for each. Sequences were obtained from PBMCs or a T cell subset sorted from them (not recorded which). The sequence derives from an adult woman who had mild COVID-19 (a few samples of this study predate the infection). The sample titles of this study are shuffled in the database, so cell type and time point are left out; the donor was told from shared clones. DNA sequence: TGTGCCAGCAGGACCACGGGACGGTTCTCCTACGAGCAGTACTTC. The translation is CASRTTGRFSYEQYF.